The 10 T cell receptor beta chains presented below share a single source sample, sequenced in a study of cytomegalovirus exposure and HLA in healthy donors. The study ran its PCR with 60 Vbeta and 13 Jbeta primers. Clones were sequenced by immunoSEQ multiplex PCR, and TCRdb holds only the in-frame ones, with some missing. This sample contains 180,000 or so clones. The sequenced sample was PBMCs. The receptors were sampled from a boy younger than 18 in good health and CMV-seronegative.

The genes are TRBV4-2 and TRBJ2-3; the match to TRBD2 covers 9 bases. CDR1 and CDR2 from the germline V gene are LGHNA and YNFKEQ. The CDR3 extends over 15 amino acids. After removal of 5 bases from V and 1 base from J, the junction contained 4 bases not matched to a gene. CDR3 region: CASSTQRGGTDTQYF. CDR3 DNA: TGTGCCAGCAGCACGCAGCGGGGGGGCACAGATACGCAGTATTTT.

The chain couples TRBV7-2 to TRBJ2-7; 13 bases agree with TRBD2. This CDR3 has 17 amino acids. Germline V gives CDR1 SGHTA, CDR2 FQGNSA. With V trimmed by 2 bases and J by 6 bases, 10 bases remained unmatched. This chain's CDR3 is CASSLQGPGLAGSEQYF. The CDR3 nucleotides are TGTGCCAGCAGCTTACAAGGCCCGGGACTAGCGGGGAGCGAGCAGTACTTC.

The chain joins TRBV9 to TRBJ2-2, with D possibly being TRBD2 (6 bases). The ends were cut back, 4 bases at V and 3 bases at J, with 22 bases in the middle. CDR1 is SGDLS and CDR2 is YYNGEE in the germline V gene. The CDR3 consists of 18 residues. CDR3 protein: CASSSLSGGVGYTGELFF. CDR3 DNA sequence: TGTGCCAGCAGCTCGTTAAGCGGCGGGGTAGGTTACACCGGGGAGCTGTTTTTT.

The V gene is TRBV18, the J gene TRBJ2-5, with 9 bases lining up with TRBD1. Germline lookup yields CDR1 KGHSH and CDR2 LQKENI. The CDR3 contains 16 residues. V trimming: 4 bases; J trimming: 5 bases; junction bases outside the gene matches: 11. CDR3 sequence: CASSLIGQGMGETQYF. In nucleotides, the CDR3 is TGTGCCAGCTCACTTATCGGACAGGGGATGGGGGAGACCCAGTACTTC.

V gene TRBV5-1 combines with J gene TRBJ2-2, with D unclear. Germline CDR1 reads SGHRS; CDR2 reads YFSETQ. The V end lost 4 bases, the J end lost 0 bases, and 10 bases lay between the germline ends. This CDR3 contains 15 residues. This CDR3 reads CASSPTGPNTGELFF. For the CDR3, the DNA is TGCGCCAGCAGCCCAACGGGTCCGAACACCGGGGAGCTGTTTTTT.

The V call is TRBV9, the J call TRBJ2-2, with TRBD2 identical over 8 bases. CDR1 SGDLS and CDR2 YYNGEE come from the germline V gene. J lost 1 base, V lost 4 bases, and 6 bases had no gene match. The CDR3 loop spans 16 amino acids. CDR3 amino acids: CASSPGGGENTGELFF. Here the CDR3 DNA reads TGTGCCAGCAGCCCCGGGGGGGGCGAGAACACCGGGGAGCTGTTTTTT.

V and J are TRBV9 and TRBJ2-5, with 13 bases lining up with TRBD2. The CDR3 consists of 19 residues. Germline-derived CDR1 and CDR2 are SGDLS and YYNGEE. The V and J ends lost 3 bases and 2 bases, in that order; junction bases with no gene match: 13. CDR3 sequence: CASSGSLGLAGAPQETQYF. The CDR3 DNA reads TGTGCCAGCAGCGGATCCCTAGGACTAGCGGGGGCGCCACAAGAGACCCAGTACTTC.

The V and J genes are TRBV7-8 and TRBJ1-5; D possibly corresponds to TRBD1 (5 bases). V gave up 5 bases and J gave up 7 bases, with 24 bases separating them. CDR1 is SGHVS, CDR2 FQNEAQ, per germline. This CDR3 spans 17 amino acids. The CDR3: CASSGRLGHERGQPQHF. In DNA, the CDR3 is TGTGCCAGCAGCGGGAGGCTAGGACACGAGAGAGGACAGCCCCAGCATTTT.

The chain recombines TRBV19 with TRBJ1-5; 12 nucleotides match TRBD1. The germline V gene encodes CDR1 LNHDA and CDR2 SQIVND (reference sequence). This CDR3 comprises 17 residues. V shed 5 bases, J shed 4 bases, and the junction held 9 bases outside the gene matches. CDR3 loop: CASSPTGTGGINQPQHF. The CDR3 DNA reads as TGTGCCAGTAGTCCTACCGGGACAGGGGGCATAAATCAGCCCCAGCATTTT. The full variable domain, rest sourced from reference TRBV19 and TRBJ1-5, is DGGITQSPKYLFRKEGQNVTLSCEQNLNHDAMYWYRQDPGQGLRLIYYSQIVNDFQKGDIAEGYSVSREKKESFPLTVTSAQKNPTAFYLCASSPTGTGGINQPQHFGDGTRLSIL.

In nucleotides, the CDR3 is TGTGCCAGCAGCCCGCCGGGACAGGGTCGGGACGAGCAGTACTTC. Encoded protein: CASSPPGQGRDEQYF. The V call is TRBV7-9, the J call TRBJ2-5; 9 bases agree with TRBD1. The DNA end is a closer match to TRBJ2-7, so the J assignment may be wrong. CDR1 SEHNR and CDR2 FQNEAQ come from the germline V gene (reference sequence). There are 15 residues in the CDR3.